The 29 T cell receptor beta chains below were found in one sample sequenced in a study of T cells after yellow fever vaccination. MiXCR was run by TCRdb on the 5' RACE reads, yielding one entry per CDR3 protein. This table has roughly 310,000 distinct CDR3 sequences, about 8.7% appearing once. The sequences come from PBMCs, collected on the day of the first yellow fever vaccination. The receptor set was obtained from a man aged 18 to 29 who received the YFV17D yellow fever vaccine.

This clonotype was recorded at least ten times. This chain uses TRBV2 with TRBJ2-7; D not certain. The germline CDR1 and CDR2 sequences are SNHLY and FYNNEI. The CDR3 is made up of 12 amino acids. V was cut by 5 bases and J by 0 bases, with 5 bases left in between. CDR3 loop: CASSLSSYEQYV. The CDR3 DNA reads as TGTGCCAGCAGTTTGAGCTCCTACGAGCAGTACGTC.

This clonotype was detected a few times. The chain links TRBV7-2 to TRBJ1-6; D is undetermined. V lost 5 bases and J lost 9, with 8 bases in between. The CDR3 runs 12 residues. Germline CDR1 reads SGHTA; CDR2 reads FQGNSA. In DNA form, the CDR3 reads TGTGCCAGCAGCATGCGGCGTTCACCCCTCCACTTT. It yields the protein CASSMRRSPLHF.

This clonotype was observed a few times. This chain links TRBV30 with TRBJ2-1, with D uncertain. The V end was cut by 5 bases, the J end by 5 bases, with 16 bases between. Germline CDR1 and CDR2: GTSNPN and SVGIG (reference sequence). The CDR3 runs 14 residues. CDR3 coding DNA: TGTGCCTGGGGAGCCGGCCACGGCCACAATGAGCAGTTCTTC. Encoded protein: CAWGAGHGHNEQFF.

This clonotype has more than one count but fewer than ten. V gene TRBV20-1 combines with J gene TRBJ1-6, with 9 bases lining up with TRBD1. The CDR3 runs to 18 residues. V was clipped by 3 bases and J by 0 bases; unmatched bases: 9. The germline V gene has CDR1 DFQATT and CDR2 SNEGSKA (reference sequence). CDR3 bases: TGCAGTGCTAGGGGACAGGGAATACTTGGCTCCTATAATTCACCCCTCCACTTT. Translating gives CSARGQGILGSYNSPLHF.

In its sample, this clonotype was seen a few times. The V call is TRBV12-3 or TRBV12-4, the J call TRBJ1-2; 8 bases agree with TRBD1. The CDR3 consists of 14 residues. J gave up 1 base and V 5 bases, and 3 bases lay outside the gene matches. The CDR3 nucleotides read TGTGCCAGCAGTGGGACAGGCTTTAACTATGGCTACACCTTC. Translated, it gives CASSGTGFNYGYTF.

The chain joins TRBV7-2 to TRBJ1-6; no clear D. CDR3 length: 13 amino acids. With 8 bases removed from V and 7 bases from J, the gap between germline ends came to 12 bases. The germline CDR1 and CDR2 sequences are SGHTA and FQGNSA. The CDR3 nucleotides are TGTGCCAGCTCCGTCGAATGGAATTCACCCCTCCACTTT. It yields the protein CASSVEWNSPLHF.

This clonotype has ten or more counts. The chain employs TRBV20-1 and TRBJ2-1; 10 nucleotides match TRBD2. Germline V gene lookup returns CDR1 DFQATT and CDR2 SNEGSKA (reference sequence). V gave up 3 bases and J gave up 7 bases; unmatched junction bases: 6. The CDR3 is 14 amino acids. The CDR3 DNA reads TGCAGTGCTAGGGTTCTAGCGGGGGCGAATGAGCAGTTCTTC. It codes for CSARVLAGANEQFF.

This chain joins TRBV7-6 and TRBJ2-5, with 10 bases lining up with TRBD2. V dropped 0 bases and J dropped 5; count of bases not matched to a gene: 9. Germline-derived CDR1 and CDR2 are SGHVS and FNYEAQ. The CDR3 extends over 17 amino acids. CDR3 sequence: CASSLALAGTSVETQYF. The CDR3 DNA follows: TGTGCCAGCAGCTTAGCCCTTGCGGGGACTAGCGTTGAGACCCAGTACTTC.

The rearrangement joins TRBV5-6 to TRBJ2-7, with D unresolved. The germline V and J ends were trimmed by 2 bases and 7 bases, with 19 bases remaining between them. Germline CDR1 and CDR2: SGHDT and YYEEEE. This CDR3 comprises 15 residues. The CDR3 reads CASSFLGSSRFEQYV. DNA for the CDR3: TGTGCCAGCAGCTTCCTCGGGTCCTCTCGATTTGAGCAGTACGTC.

This clonotype was counted a few times. This chain uses TRBV3-1 with TRBJ2-7, with 8 bases identical to TRBD1. V shed 4 bases, J shed 7 bases, and the junction held 6 bases outside the gene matches. There are 13 residues in the CDR3. Germline V gene data show CDR1 as LGHDT and CDR2 as YNNKEL (reference sequence). The CDR3 spells CASSPIRDREQYF. CDR3 bases: TGTGCCAGCAGCCCTATCCGGGACAGGGAGCAGTACTTC.

This clonotype was counted many times. The rearrangement links TRBV12-3 or TRBV12-4 to TRBJ1-1, with no clear D. The CDR3 has 13 amino acids. V was cut by 5 bases and J by 1 base, with 8 bases left in between. The CDR3 is CASSLQQNTEAFF. The CDR3 nucleotides read TGTGCCAGCAGTCTTCAACAGAACACTGAAGCTTTCTTT.

The sample holds many counts of this clonotype. This chain links TRBV7-2 with TRBJ2-5, with TRBD1 matching over 7 bases. Germline values: CDR1 SGHTA, CDR2 FQGNSA. This CDR3 has 16 residues. Germline trimming cut 4 bases from V and 3 bases from J; bases unmatched to any gene: 11. CDR3 DNA: TGTGCCAGCAGCTCCCAGGGTGGGACAGTCAAAGAGACCCAGTACTTC. This codes for CASSSQGGTVKETQYF.

The rearrangement links TRBV5-4 to TRBJ1-1; possibly TRBD1 for D (5 bases). This CDR3 has 14 amino acids. Trimming pared 0 bases from V and 5 bases from J, leaving 11 bases between. From germline, CDR1 is SGHNT and CDR2 YYREEE (reference sequence). CDR3 sequence (DNA): TGTGCCAGCAGCTTGGACGCCGGGGGGACTGAAGCTTTCTTT. This encodes CASSLDAGGTEAFF. Looking up the rest from reference TRBV5-4 and TRBJ1-1 gives the full variable domain: ETGVTQSPTHLIKTRGQQVTLRCSSQSGHNTVSWYQQALGQGPQFIFQYYREEENGRGNFPPRFSGLQFPNYSSELNVNALELDDSALYLCASSLDAGGTEAFFGQGTRLTVV.

This clonotype was seen many times. The chain recombines TRBV10-3 with TRBJ2-3, with 9 bases lining up with TRBD2. CDR3 size: 14 residues. V shed 11 bases and J 2 bases; nucleotides not matched to a gene: 8. Germline V gene sequence: CDR1 ENHRY, CDR2 SYGVKD. The CDR3 protein is CAAGLAGDTDTQYF. CDR3 sequence (DNA): TGTGCCGCCGGCTTAGCGGGAGACACAGATACGCAGTATTTT.

V usage is TRBV20-1 and J usage is TRBJ1-2, with 8 bases that match TRBD1. The ends lost 6 bases at V and 8 bases at J; junction bases unmatched: 11. This CDR3 is 13 amino acids long. The V gene's germline CDR1 is DFQATT and CDR2 SNEGSKA (reference sequence). The CDR3 coding sequence is TGCAGTGCGCCTGGACAGGGAATGGAGGGCTACACCTTC. This gives the protein CSAPGQGMEGYTF.

A few counts support this clonotype. This chain joins TRBV4-3 and TRBJ2-3; the D is unclear. The CDR3 loop spans 15 amino acids. The V gene lost 0 bases and the J gene lost 1 base, with 8 bases spanning the gap. Germline CDR1 LGHNA, CDR2 YSLEER. The CDR3 region is CASSQEQQRTDTQYF. CDR3 DNA sequence: TGCGCCAGCAGCCAAGAGCAGCAGCGCACAGATACGCAGTATTTT.

This clonotype was observed at least ten times. A read error may produce the germline difference seen at one junction end. This chain links TRBV5-1 with TRBJ2-1; tentative D call: TRBD2 (6 bases). The germline CDR1 and CDR2 sequences are SGHRS and YFSETQ. This CDR3 has 15 amino acids. The CDR3 sequence is CASSLAGLAQVPWVF. CDR3 DNA sequence: TGCGCCAGCAGCTTGGCCGGTCTAGCGCAGGTCCCTTGGGTCTTC.

The chain uses TRBV6-5 and TRBJ1-4; D gene unclear. This CDR3 has 16 amino acids. From germline, CDR1 is MNHEY and CDR2 SVGAGI. Trimming cost V 2 bases and J 6 bases, with 16 bases left between them. In DNA, the CDR3 is TGTGCCAGCAGTTACGCGGGCCGGAGGATCTATGAAAAACTGTTTTTT. It yields the protein CASSYAGRRIYEKLFF.

This clonotype has just a few counts. This chain links TRBV5-1 with TRBJ1-4; D unclear. Germline V lookup: CDR1 SGHRS, CDR2 YFSETQ. The CDR3 runs to 15 residues. With 0 bases removed from V and 3 bases from J, the gap between germline ends came to 9 bases. Written as DNA, the CDR3 is TGCGCCAGCAGCTTGGTAGGGTTCCCTAATGAAAAACTGTTTTTT. It translates to CASSLVGFPNEKLFF.

The table lists this clonotype with many counts. The V gene is TRBV4-3, the J gene TRBJ2-3; D gene uncertain. The CDR3 is made up of 16 amino acids. The germline gives CDR1 LGHNA, CDR2 YSLEER. The V gene lost 4 bases and the J gene lost 2 bases, with 16 bases spanning the gap. Here the CDR3 reads CASSPLFVGHTDTQYF. The CDR3 region has the DNA TGCGCCAGCAGCCCCCTTTTTGTAGGGCACACAGATACGCAGTATTTT.

The rearrangement links TRBV11-1 to TRBJ2-3; TRBD2 matches 8 bases. V shed 3 bases, J shed 6 bases, and the junction held 17 bases outside the gene matches. Germline-derived CDR1 and CDR2 are SGHAT and FQDESV (reference sequence). CDR3 length: 18 residues. CDR3 residues: CASSLRAGTRGLPDTQYF. The CDR3 coding sequence is TGTGCCAGCAGCTTGCGTGCCGGGACTAGAGGTTTGCCGGATACGCAGTATTTT.

In the case of this clonotype: One end of the junction does not line up with germline, which may come from a read error. The chain has TRBV6-1 and TRBJ2-5; 10 nucleotides match TRBD1. This CDR3 has 14 residues. Looked up from germline, CDR1 is MNHNS and CDR2 is SASEGT. The CDR3 loop reads CASSKTGGEETQNF. Written as DNA, the CDR3 is TGTGCCAGCAGTAAGACAGGGGGCGAGGAGACCCAGAACTTC.

This clonotype was counted a few times. The chain combines TRBV20-1 with TRBJ2-1; a weak D match, TRBD1 (6 bases). The CDR3 sequence is 14 residues long. The V gene lost 0 bases and the J gene lost 7 bases, with 13 bases spanning the gap. Looked up from germline, CDR1 is DFQATT and CDR2 is SNEGSKA (reference sequence). CDR3 DNA sequence: TGCAGTGCTAGAGATCCCAGGGGATGGAATGAGCAGTTCTTC. This codes for CSARDPRGWNEQFF.

The rearrangement joins TRBV7-2 to TRBJ2-3; D call uncertain. Germline CDR1 reads SGHTA; CDR2 reads FQGNSA. V was shortened by 5 bases and J by 8 bases, with 17 bases between the two germline ends. This CDR3 is 14 amino acids long. Here the CDR3 reads CASSPTLADRTQYF. The CDR3 DNA sequence: TGTGCCAGCAGCCCCACTCTGGCCGATCGTACGCAGTATTTT.

This clonotype was found a few times. The chain uses TRBV7-9 and TRBJ1-2; D might be TRBD1 (6 bases). Germline CDR1 SEHNR, CDR2 FQNEAQ (reference sequence). The CDR3 covers 11 residues. Trimming removed 3 bases from V and 9 bases from J, with 8 bases in between. CDR3 loop: CASSFGGRYTF. The CDR3 nucleotides are TGTGCCAGCAGCTTCGGGGGCCGCTACACCTTC. The full variable domain, completed using reference TRBV7-9 and TRBJ1-2, is DTGVSQNPRHKITKRGQNVTFRCDPISEHNRLYWYRQTLGQGPEFLTYFQNEAQLEKSRLLSDRFSAERPKGSFSTLEIQRTEQGDSAMYLCASSFGGRYTFGSGTRLTVV.

This clonotype has only a few counts. The chain has TRBV20-1 and TRBJ1-5; D remains ambiguous. The CDR3 is made up of 13 amino acids. Per germline, CDR1 DFQATT and CDR2 SNEGSKA (reference sequence). Trimming cost V 0 bases and J 0 bases, with 3 bases left between them. DNA of the CDR3: TGCAGTGCTAGAGAGGATAGCAATCAGCCCCAGCATTTT. As protein: CSAREDSNQPQHF.

The CDR3 nucleotides read TGCGCCAGCAGCTTGGTGCGACCGAACACAGATACGCAGTATTTT. This gives the protein CASSLVRPNTDTQYF. This rearrangement joins TRBV5-1 to TRBJ2-3; D not certain. Trimming stripped 0 bases from V and 2 bases from J, with 10 bases between. The length of the CDR3 is 15 residues. From germline, CDR1 is SGHRS and CDR2 YFSETQ.

The chain is built from TRBV3-1 and TRBJ1-3; D possibly corresponds to TRBD1 (5 bases). Trimming shortened V by 1 base and J by 8 bases, and 15 bases separated the two germline ends. From germline, CDR1 is LGHDT and CDR2 YNNKEL (reference sequence). The CDR3 totals 15 residues. In nucleotides, the CDR3 is TGTGCCAGCAGCCAAGGGAGGGGTAGCGGCGACACCATATATTTT. The encoded protein is CASSQGRGSGDTIYF.

The chain is built from TRBV4-1 and TRBJ2-3; D is perhaps TRBD2 (6 bases). Per the germline V gene, CDR1 is MGHRA and CDR2 is YSYEKL. This CDR3 contains 17 residues. V lost 0 bases and J 0 bases, leaving 13 bases between the germline ends. The DNA of the CDR3 is TGCGCCAGCAGCCAAGAGTCCCTAGCGCCTAGCACAGATACGCAGTATTTT. Translating gives CASSQESLAPSTDTQYF.